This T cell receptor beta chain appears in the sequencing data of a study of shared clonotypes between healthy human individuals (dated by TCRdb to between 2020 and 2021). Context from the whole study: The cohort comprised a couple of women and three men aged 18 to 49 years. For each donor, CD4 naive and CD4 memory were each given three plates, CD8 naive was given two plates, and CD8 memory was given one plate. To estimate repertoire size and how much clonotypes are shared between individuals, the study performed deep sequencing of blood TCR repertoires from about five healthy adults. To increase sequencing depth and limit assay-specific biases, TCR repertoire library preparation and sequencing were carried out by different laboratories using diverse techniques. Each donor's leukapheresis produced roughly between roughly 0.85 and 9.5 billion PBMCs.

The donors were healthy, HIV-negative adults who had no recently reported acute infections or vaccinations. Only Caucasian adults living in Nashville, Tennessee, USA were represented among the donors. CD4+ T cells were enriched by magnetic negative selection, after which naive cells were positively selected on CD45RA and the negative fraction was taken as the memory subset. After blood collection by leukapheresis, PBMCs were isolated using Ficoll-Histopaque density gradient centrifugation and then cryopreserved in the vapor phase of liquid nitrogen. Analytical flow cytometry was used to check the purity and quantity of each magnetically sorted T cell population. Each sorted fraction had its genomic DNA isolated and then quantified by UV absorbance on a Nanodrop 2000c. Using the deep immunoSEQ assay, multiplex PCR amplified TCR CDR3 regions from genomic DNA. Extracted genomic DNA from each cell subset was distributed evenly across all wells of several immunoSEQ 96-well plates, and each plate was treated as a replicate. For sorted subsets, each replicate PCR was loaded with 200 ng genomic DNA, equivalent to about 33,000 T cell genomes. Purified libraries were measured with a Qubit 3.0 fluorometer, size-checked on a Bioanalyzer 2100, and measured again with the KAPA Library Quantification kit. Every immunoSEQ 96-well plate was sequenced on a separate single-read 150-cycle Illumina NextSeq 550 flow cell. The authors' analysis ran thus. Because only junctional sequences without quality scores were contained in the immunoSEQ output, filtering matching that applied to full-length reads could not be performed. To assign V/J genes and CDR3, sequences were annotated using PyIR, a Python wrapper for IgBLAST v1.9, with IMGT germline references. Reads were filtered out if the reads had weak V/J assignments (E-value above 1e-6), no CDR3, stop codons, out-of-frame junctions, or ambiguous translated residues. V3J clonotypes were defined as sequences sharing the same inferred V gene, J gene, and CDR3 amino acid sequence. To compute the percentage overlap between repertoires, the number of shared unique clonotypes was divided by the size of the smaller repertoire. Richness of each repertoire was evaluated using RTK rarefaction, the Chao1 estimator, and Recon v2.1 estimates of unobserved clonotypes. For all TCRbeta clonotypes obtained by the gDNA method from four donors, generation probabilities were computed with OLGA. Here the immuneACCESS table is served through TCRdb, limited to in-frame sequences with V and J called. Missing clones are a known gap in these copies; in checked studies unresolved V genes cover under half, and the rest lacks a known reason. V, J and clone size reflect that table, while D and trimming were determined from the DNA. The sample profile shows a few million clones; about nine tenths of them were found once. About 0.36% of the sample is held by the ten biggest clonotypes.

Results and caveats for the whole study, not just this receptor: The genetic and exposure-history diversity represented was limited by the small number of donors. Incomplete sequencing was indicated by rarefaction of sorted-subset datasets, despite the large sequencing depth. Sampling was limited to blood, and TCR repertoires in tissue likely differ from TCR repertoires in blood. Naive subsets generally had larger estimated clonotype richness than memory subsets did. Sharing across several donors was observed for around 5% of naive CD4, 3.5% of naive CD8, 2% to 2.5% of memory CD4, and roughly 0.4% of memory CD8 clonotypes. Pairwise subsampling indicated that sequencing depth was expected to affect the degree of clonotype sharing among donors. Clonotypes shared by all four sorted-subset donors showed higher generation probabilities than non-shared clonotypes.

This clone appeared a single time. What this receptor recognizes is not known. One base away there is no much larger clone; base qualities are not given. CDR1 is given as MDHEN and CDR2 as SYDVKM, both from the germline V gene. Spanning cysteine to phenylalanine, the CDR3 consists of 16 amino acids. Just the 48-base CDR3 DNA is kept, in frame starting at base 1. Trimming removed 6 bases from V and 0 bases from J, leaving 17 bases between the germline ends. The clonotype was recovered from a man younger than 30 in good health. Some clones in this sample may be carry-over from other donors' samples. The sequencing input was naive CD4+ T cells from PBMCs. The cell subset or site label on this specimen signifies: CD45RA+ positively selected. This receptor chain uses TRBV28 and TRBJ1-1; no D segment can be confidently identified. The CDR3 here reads CASRRRLAGVNTEAFF. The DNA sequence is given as TGTGCCAGCAGGCGCCGATTGGCTGGGGTGAACACTGAAGCTTTCTTT.